A single sample gave rise to the 28 T cell receptor beta chains below, sequenced in a study of beta chain features in type 1 diabetes (dated by TCRdb to 2016 to 2019). Libraries were constructed by the immunoSEQ multiplex PCR assay. The entire amount of isolated RNA was reverse transcribed using the High Capacity cDNA Reverse Transcription Kit, so the sequenced TCRB transcripts were expressed ones. TCRdb retrieved this table from immuneACCESS and kept in-frame rearrangements only. Not all clones are present; in checked studies, unresolved V genes account for under half, and no reason is known for the remainder. Within this sample are roughly 230,000 clones, with over 8.5% of them counted one time only. The ten largest clones add up to about 0.03% of the sample. What was sequenced was naive CD4+ T cells from blood. The cell subset or site tag for this specimen amounts to: true naive CD4+ T cells. These receptors were collected from a woman under 30 in good health.

This clone was counted a few times. This chain connects TRBV9 to TRBJ2-7; 10 bases line up with TRBD2. Germline loops: CDR1 SGDLS, CDR2 YYNGEE. The CDR3 is 15 amino acids. The ends lost 0 bases at V and 4 bases at J; junction bases unmatched: 4. The chain's CDR3 is CASSVDSGGFYEQYF. DNA of the CDR3: TGTGCCAGCAGCGTAGATAGCGGGGGGTTTTACGAGCAGTACTTC.

This clone was seen a handful of times. The rearrangement links TRBV5-1 to TRBJ1-1, with D unresolved. The CDR3 is made up of 14 amino acids. V dropped 0 bases and J dropped 0 bases, with 6 bases sitting between them. Germline V CDR1 and CDR2: SGHRS, YFSETQ. CDR3 sequence reads: CASSLVFLNTEAFF. The CDR3 nucleotides are TGCGCCAGCAGCTTGGTATTTCTGAACACTGAAGCTTTCTTT.

This clone showed up just a few times. V is TRBV5-6 and J is TRBJ2-7; D uncertain. Looked up from germline, CDR1 is SGHDT and CDR2 is YYEEEE. Deletions cut 0 bases from V and 5 bases from J, with 12 bases between. The CDR3 is made up of 14 amino acids. The CDR3 DNA is TGTGCCAGCAGCTTGGGACTCTCGGTAGACGAGCAGTACTTC. Its protein is CASSLGLSVDEQYF.

This clone was found a few times. This chain joins TRBV5-5 and TRBJ1-5; possibly TRBD1 for D (6 bases). CDR1 and CDR2 (germline): SGHKS, YYEKEE (reference sequence). V lost 3 bases and J lost 11, with 15 bases in between. The CDR3 loop spans 13 amino acids. The DNA of the CDR3 is TGTGCCAGCAGCTCGAAGGGGGAGGGCGCCCAGCATTTT. Protein product: CASSSKGEGAQHF.

This clone was counted many times. The rearrangement links TRBV7-9 to TRBJ2-5, with 10 bases fitting TRBD1. V lost 4 bases to trimming and J lost 5 bases; unmatched junction nucleotides: 7. The CDR3 spans 15 residues. Germline CDR1 is SEHNR and CDR2 is FQNEAQ (reference sequence). The CDR3 loop reads CASSSLTGGKETQYF. CDR3 nucleotide sequence: TGTGCCAGCAGCTCCCTGACAGGGGGCAAGGAGACCCAGTACTTC.

There are a few counts of this clone. The rearrangement joins TRBV9 to TRBJ2-2; the match to TRBD2 covers 14 bases. CDR1 is SGDLS, CDR2 YYNGEE, per germline. The V segment lost 4 bases and the J segment 6 bases; nucleotides outside the gene matches: 8. CDR3 length: 17 residues. This CDR3 reads CASSPTSGGASSGELFF. In DNA form, the CDR3 reads TGTGCCAGCAGCCCGACTAGCGGGGGGGCATCGTCCGGGGAGCTGTTTTTT. The whole variable domain, remainder taken from reference TRBV9 and TRBJ2-2, is DSGVTQTPKHLITATGQRVTLRCSPRSGDLSVYWYQQSLDQGLQFLIQYYNGEERAKGNILERFSAQQFPDLHSELNLSSLELGDSALYFCASSPTSGGASSGELFFGEGSRLTVL.

V usage is TRBV7-8 and J usage is TRBJ1-3; 7 nucleotides agree with TRBD1. Germline CDR1 and CDR2: SGHVS and FQNEAQ. CDR3 length: 15 residues. The V segment lost 2 bases and the J segment 2 bases; nucleotides outside the gene matches: 3. CDR3 region: CASSLTGQPGNTIYF. In nucleotides, the CDR3 is TGTGCCAGCAGCTTAACGGGACAGCCTGGAAACACCATATATTTT.

In its sample, this clone was seen a few times. The chain recombines TRBV2 with TRBJ1-2, with D possibly matching TRBD1 (6 bases). CDR3 length: 13 residues. Germline lookup yields CDR1 SNHLY and CDR2 FYNNEI. The ends were cut back, 7 bases at V and 3 bases at J, with 12 bases in the middle. CDR3 sequence (DNA): TGTGCCAGCACGTCCAGGGGATACTATGGCTACACCTTC. Translated: CASTSRGYYGYTF. The full variable domain, its missing parts supplied by reference TRBV2 and TRBJ1-2, is EPEVTQTPSHQVTQMGQEVILRCVPISNHLYFYWYRQILGQKVEFLVSFYNNEISEKSEIFDDQFSVERPDGSNFTLKIRSTKLEDSAMYFCASTSRGYYGYTFGSGTRLTVV.

This clone has just a few counts. The identical CDR3 is also encoded by other nucleotide sequences in the sample. The chain combines TRBV5-1 with TRBJ2-1; 7 bases fit TRBD2. The CDR3 is made up of 15 amino acids. The trim removed 2 bases at V and 4 bases at J, leaving 6 bases unmatched. Germline CDR1 and CDR2: SGHRS and YFSETQ. The CDR3 sequence: CASSLGLADYNEQFF. CDR3 nucleotide sequence: TGCGCCAGCAGCTTAGGGCTAGCGGATTACAATGAGCAGTTCTTC.

This clone was recorded a few times. The chain is built from TRBV6-1 and TRBJ2-7; 7 bases fit TRBD2. The CDR3 runs to 14 residues. In germline, CDR1 is MNHNS, CDR2 SASEGT. With 3 bases clipped from V and 5 bases from J, the junction kept 7 bases outside the gene matches. The CDR3 DNA reads as TGTGCCAGCAGTGAGCGGCGGGAGAGGAACGAGCAGTACTTC. Translated, it gives CASSERRERNEQYF.

Comment on this clone: At one end the junction does not follow the germline gene, possibly because of a read error. The rearrangement uses TRBV7-7 and TRBJ2-5; TRBD1 matches at 7 bases. The germline V gene encodes CDR1 SSHAT and CDR2 FNYEAQ (reference sequence). The CDR3 extends over 13 amino acids. The CDR3 protein is CASSLDRFETQYF. Written as DNA, the CDR3 is TGTGCTAGCAGCCTGGACAGGTTTGAGACCCAGTACTTC. Full variable domain (rest looked up from reference TRBV7-7 and TRBJ2-5): GAGVSQSPRYKVTKRGQDVTLRCDPISSHATLYWYQQALGQGPEFLTYFNYEAQPDKSGLPSDRFSAERPEGSISTLTIQRTEQRDSAMYRCASSLDRFETQYFGPGTRLLVL.

This clone came up a few times. The rearrangement links TRBV27 to TRBJ2-7; 8 bases are shared with TRBD1. CDR3 length equals 13 residues. Germline CDR1 reads MNHEY; CDR2 reads SMNVEV (reference sequence). Losses at the gene ends were 7 bases for V and 4 bases for J; bases not matched to a gene: 6. CDR3 nucleotide sequence: TGTGCCAGCAAAAGGACAGGGCTATACGAGCAGTACTTC. Protein product: CASKRTGLYEQYF.

There are a few counts of this clone. V is TRBV7-9 and J is TRBJ2-3; D perhaps matches TRBD2 (5 bases). CDR1 and CDR2 from the germline V gene are SEHNR and FQNEAQ (reference sequence). The CDR3 runs 15 residues. V lost 0 bases and J 4 bases, leaving 11 bases between the germline ends. CDR3 sequence: CASSLAGVAADTQYF. The DNA for the CDR3 is TGTGCCAGCAGCTTAGCGGGAGTGGCTGCAGATACGCAGTATTTT.

The chain recombines TRBV30 with TRBJ1-3; 7 nucleotides agree with TRBD1. The length of the CDR3 is 16 residues. Unmatched junction bases numbered 9, after V lost 4 bases and J lost 0 bases. Per the germline V gene, CDR1 is GTSNPN and CDR2 is SVGIG (reference sequence). CDR3 nucleotides: TGTGCCTGGACTCTCGGGACAGCCATCTCTGGAAACACCATATATTTT. Its translation is CAWTLGTAISGNTIYF.

This clone occurred a few times. This chain joins TRBV5-6 and TRBJ2-5, with TRBD1 as a possible D gene (5 bases). CDR1 and CDR2 (germline): SGHDT, YYEEEE. This CDR3 spans 17 amino acids. With 0 bases removed from V and 4 bases from J, the gap between germline ends came to 19 bases. The CDR3 is CASSLAGKGRNSETQYF. Written as DNA, the CDR3 is TGTGCCAGCAGCTTGGCTGGAAAGGGGCGAAACTCAGAGACCCAGTACTTC.

The V and J genes are TRBV2 and TRBJ1-4, with 7 bases aligning to TRBD1. This CDR3 comprises 14 residues. Per germline, CDR1 SNHLY and CDR2 FYNNEI. V shed 5 bases and J 7 bases; nucleotides not matched to a gene: 7. The CDR3 region is CASSPDRVGEKLFF. CDR3 bases: TGTGCCAGCAGTCCCGACAGGGTGGGTGAAAAACTGTTTTTT.

This clone was seen many times. The chain uses TRBV18 and TRBJ1-1; a possible D gene is TRBD1 (5 bases). CDR3 length: 14 amino acids. Trimming stripped 6 bases from V and 1 base from J, with 12 bases between. Germline V CDR1 and CDR2: KGHSH, LQKENI. This CDR3 reads CASSLDRANTEAFF. The CDR3 DNA reads TGTGCCAGCTCGCTAGACAGAGCGAACACTGAAGCTTTCTTT.

This clone has a handful of counts. The chain uses TRBV5-5 and TRBJ1-6; weak D call: TRBD1 (5 bases). There are 13 residues in the CDR3. Trimming took off 3 bases at V and 13 bases at J, with 14 bases between the two ends. Germline assignment: CDR1 SGHKS and CDR2 YYEKEE (reference sequence). The CDR3 reads CASSSGRELPLHF. The CDR3 bases are TGTGCCAGCAGCTCGGGCAGGGAACTTCCCCTCCACTTT.

The chain is built from TRBV6-6 and TRBJ1-5; maybe TRBD1 (6 bases). Germline values: CDR1 MNHNY, CDR2 SVGAGI (reference sequence). V was trimmed by 2 bases and J by 7 bases, leaving 15 bases between them. The CDR3 runs 15 residues. CDR3 loop: CASSYGGAGGQPQHF. The CDR3 bases are TGTGCCAGCAGTTACGGGGGAGCGGGGGGCCAGCCCCAGCATTTT.

This rearrangement joins TRBV5-1 to TRBJ2-1; TRBD2 matches at 7 bases. Trimming at V came to 4 bases and at J to 6 bases, leaving 10 bases not matched to a gene. Germline V CDR1 and CDR2: SGHRS, YFSETQ. This CDR3 is built from 15 residues. Here the CDR3 reads CASSTLNERGNEQFF. CDR3 DNA: TGCGCCAGCAGCACGTTAAACGAGCGGGGCAATGAGCAGTTCTTC.

The chain carries TRBV19 and TRBJ2-7; 9 nucleotides align to TRBD1. With 2 bases clipped from V and 3 bases from J, the junction kept 2 bases outside the gene matches. The CDR3 runs to 14 residues. Germline V gene sequence: CDR1 LNHDA, CDR2 SQIVND (reference sequence). The CDR3 sequence is CASSITGQGYEQYF. CDR3 in DNA: TGTGCCAGTAGTATAACGGGACAGGGCTACGAGCAGTACTTC.

V usage is TRBV7-2 and J usage is TRBJ2-5; the D gene is possibly TRBD2 (6 bases). With 1 base removed from V and 9 bases from J, the gap between germline ends came to 15 bases. This CDR3 contains 14 residues. The germline V gene encodes CDR1 SGHTA and CDR2 FQGNSA. CDR3 protein: CASSLDGAGRAQYF. For the CDR3, the DNA is TGTGCCAGCAGCTTAGATGGGGCGGGGCGGGCCCAGTACTTC.

This clone was detected only a few times. This chain joins TRBV15 and TRBJ1-2; TRBD1 matches at 7 bases. Germline assignment: CDR1 LNHNV and CDR2 YYDKDF (reference sequence). Losses at the gene ends were 3 bases for V and 8 bases for J; bases not matched to a gene: 15. The CDR3 extends over 16 amino acids. The CDR3 nucleotides are TGTGCCACCAGCAGTTCGACAGGGCCTATCCGAGGGGGCTACACCTTC. This sequence encodes CATSSSTGPIRGGYTF.

V usage is TRBV9 and J usage is TRBJ1-3, with D maybe TRBD1 (6 bases). CDR1 is SGDLS, CDR2 YYNGEE, per germline. The CDR3 consists of 15 residues. Trimming removed 1 base from V and 0 bases from J, with 8 bases in between. The CDR3 DNA sequence: TGTGCCAGCAGCGTACAGGGGTACTCTGGAAACACCATATATTTT. Its translation is CASSVQGYSGNTIYF.

This chain joins TRBV15 and TRBJ1-5, with TRBD1 as a possible D gene (5 bases). With 0 bases removed from V and 6 bases from J, the gap between germline ends came to 6 bases. Germline lookup yields CDR1 LNHNV and CDR2 YYDKDF (reference sequence). This CDR3 contains 13 residues. CDR3 nucleotides: TGTGCCACCAGCAGAGAAGGGGTTCAGCCCCAGCATTTT. It specifies CATSREGVQPQHF.

The chain couples TRBV5-1 to TRBJ2-7, with 11 bases matching TRBD2. The CDR3 is 15 amino acids. The trim removed 0 bases at V and 3 bases at J, leaving 2 bases unmatched. The germline V gene has CDR1 SGHRS and CDR2 YFSETQ. The CDR3 region is CASSLDTSGGYEQYF. Here the CDR3 DNA reads TGCGCCAGCAGCTTGGACACTAGCGGGGGCTACGAGCAGTACTTC. Filled out from reference TRBV5-1 and TRBJ2-7, the complete variable domain reads KAGVTQTPRYLIKTRGQQVTLSCSPISGHRSVSWYQQTPGQGLQFLFEYFSETQRNKGNFPGRFSGRQFSNSRSEMNVSTLELGDSALYLCASSLDTSGGYEQYFGPGTRLTVT.

The chain joins TRBV5-1 to TRBJ2-4; a possible D gene is TRBD2 (6 bases). V shed 0 bases and J shed 8 bases, with 12 bases lying between them. Per the germline V gene, CDR1 is SGHRS and CDR2 is YFSETQ. This CDR3 region has 14 residues. The CDR3 sequence: CASSLDPSVDIQYF. The DNA of the CDR3 is TGCGCCAGCAGCTTGGATCCTAGCGTCGACATTCAGTACTTC.

In its sample, this clone was seen a few times. The V gene is TRBV5-1, the J gene TRBJ1-1; TRBD1 agrees at 8 bases. The CDR3 totals 14 residues. J gave up 0 bases and V 4 bases, and 2 bases lay outside the gene matches. CDR1 and CDR2 from the germline V gene are SGHRS and YFSETQ. The DNA for the CDR3 is TGCGCCAGCAGCCGGGGACAGGTGAACACTGAAGCTTTCTTT. As protein: CASSRGQVNTEAFF.